These 18 T cell receptor beta chains share one sample of origin, sequenced in a study of shared T cell receptors in the human thymus. Some clones are missing from TCRdb's copy, which holds only in-frame ones; the method was immunoSEQ multiplex PCR. The top ten hold roughly 0.01% of the sample, which has 700,000 to 750,000 clones, 75% to 90% seen once. A further study also used this sample, focusing on human thymus T cells.

The sample comprised thymocytes. The source of these receptors is a girl in the first two years of life with a congenital heart defect.

V usage is TRBV2 and J usage is TRBJ1-5; 9 bases fit TRBD1. Germline CDR1 and CDR2: SNHLY and FYNNEI. The CDR3 loop spans 16 amino acids. Trimming cost V 6 bases and J 8 bases; bases outside gene matches: 14. DNA for the CDR3: TGTGCCAGCAGAGACTGGACAGGGGCCCCCCGGGAGCCCCAGCATTTT. It specifies CASRDWTGAPREPQHF.

The chain couples TRBV27 to TRBJ1-1, with D hard to call. V lost 7 bases and J lost 3, with 15 bases in between. The CDR3 totals 14 residues. Germline V gene data show CDR1 as MNHEY and CDR2 as SMNVEV (reference sequence). Written as DNA, the CDR3 is TGTGCCAGCACTCGCTCGGCGGGCTACACTGAAGCTTTCTTT. It codes for CASTRSAGYTEAFF.

The V gene is TRBV5-6, the J gene TRBJ2-3, with 12 bases lining up with TRBD2. After removal of 2 bases from V and 6 bases from J, the junction contained 10 bases not matched to a gene. In germline, CDR1 is SGHDT, CDR2 YYEEEE. This CDR3 has 17 amino acids. DNA for the CDR3: TGTGCCAGCAGCTTTATCCGACTAGCGGGGGTACGGGATACGCAGTATTTT. Protein: CASSFIRLAGVRDTQYF.

The chain links TRBV6-1 to TRBJ1-1; D perhaps matches TRBD1 (6 bases). V was trimmed by 3 bases and J by 3 bases, leaving 23 bases between them. The germline V gene encodes CDR1 MNHNS and CDR2 SASEGT. The length of the CDR3 is 18 residues. CDR3 in DNA: TGTGCCAGCAGTGAGTGTGCACCTTTACAGGGTGGGGACACTGAAGCTTTCTTT. Translation gives CASSECAPLQGGDTEAFF.

The chain is built from TRBV5-6 and TRBJ1-5, with TRBD1 identical over 11 bases. CDR3 length equals 16 residues. The germline gives CDR1 SGHDT, CDR2 YYEEEE. The J segment lost 4 bases and the V segment lost 0 bases, leaving 3 bases of the junction unmatched. CDR3 bases: TGTGCCAGCAGCTTGGGGGGACAGGGGGATAATCAGCCCCAGCATTTT. As protein: CASSLGGQGDNQPQHF.

The chain carries TRBV5-1 and TRBJ2-1, with 10 bases aligning to TRBD2. The V gene's germline CDR1 is SGHRS and CDR2 YFSETQ. V lost 4 bases to trimming and J lost 0 bases; unmatched junction nucleotides: 13. The CDR3 contains 19 residues. CDR3 region: CASSLELAGKNSSYNEQFF. CDR3 coding DNA: TGCGCCAGCAGCCTAGAACTAGCGGGGAAAAATAGCTCCTACAATGAGCAGTTCTTC.

A single count supports this clone. The genes are TRBV27 and TRBJ1-2; 7 positions match TRBD1. Germline V gives CDR1 MNHEY, CDR2 SMNVEV (reference sequence). The CDR3 totals 14 residues. Trimming removed 6 bases from V and 4 bases from J; junction bases left unmatched: 8. The CDR3 here is CASSRDRESYGYTF. CDR3 DNA: TGTGCCAGCAGCCGCGACAGGGAGTCCTATGGCTACACCTTC.

The V call is TRBV7-9, the J call TRBJ1-1; D not certain. V lost 1 base to trimming and J lost 6 bases, with 9 bases between them. Germline-derived CDR1 and CDR2 are SEHNR and FQNEAQ (reference sequence). The CDR3 sequence is 13 residues long. CDR3 sequence reads: CASSLGGLPEAFF. CDR3 DNA: TGTGCCAGCAGCTTAGGTGGACTCCCTGAAGCTTTCTTT.

The rearrangement joins TRBV4-1 to TRBJ2-7; weak D call: TRBD1 (6 bases). The CDR3 has 15 amino acids. CDR1 and CDR2 from the germline V gene are MGHRA and YSYEKL. Between the trimmed V and J ends, which lost 2 bases and 1 base, there was a span of 12 bases. The CDR3 sequence: CASSQRDTRSYEQYF. The CDR3 coding sequence is TGCGCCAGCAGCCAACGGGACACCCGATCCTACGAGCAGTACTTC.

This sequence joins TRBV2 and TRBJ1-2; the D is unclear. The CDR3 has 13 residues. Deletions cut 8 bases from V and 11 bases from J, with 21 bases between. The germline V gene encodes CDR1 SNHLY and CDR2 FYNNEI. The chain's CDR3 is CASLLQVRVEYTF. The CDR3 DNA sequence: TGTGCCAGCCTATTGCAAGTCCGGGTTGAGTACACCTTC.

CDR3 in amino acids: CASSLAGGPYEQYF. As DNA, the CDR3 is TGTGCCAGCAGCTTAGCGGGGGGGCCCTACGAGCAGTACTTC. The V gene is TRBV7-2, the J gene TRBJ2-7, with D tentatively TRBD2 (7 bases). This CDR3 spans 14 amino acids. V shed 0 bases and J shed 2 bases, with 8 bases lying between them. Germline lookup yields CDR1 SGHTA and CDR2 FQGNSA.

This clone was counted between two and nine times. The genes are TRBV6-5 and TRBJ1-1, with D possibly matching TRBD1 (6 bases). Germline CDR1 MNHEY, CDR2 SVGAGI. V shed 2 bases and J shed 3 bases, with 13 bases lying between them. CDR3 length: 15 amino acids. CDR3 sequence reads: CASSYMGAVHTEAFF. For the CDR3, the DNA is TGTGCCAGCAGTTACATGGGGGCTGTACACACTGAAGCTTTCTTT.

The chain joins TRBV5-4 to TRBJ2-3, with D possibly TRBD1 on 6 matching bases. The V end lost 0 bases, the J end lost 5 bases, and 13 bases lay between the germline ends. Germline loops: CDR1 SGHNT, CDR2 YYREEE (reference sequence). This CDR3 contains 15 residues. The CDR3: CASSLGHQGIDTQYF. The DNA of the CDR3 is TGTGCCAGCAGCTTGGGGCATCAGGGGATAGATACGCAGTATTTT.

The chain uses TRBV7-9 and TRBJ2-4; possible D gene TRBD2, 5 bases. The CDR3 extends over 15 amino acids. The V end was cut by 5 bases, the J end by 7 bases, with 18 bases between. CDR1 and CDR2 from the germline V gene are SEHNR and FQNEAQ (reference sequence). CDR3 coding DNA: TGTGCCAGCAGCATTATTTCGAGGGCGAGGAACATTCAGTACTTC. This gives the protein CASSIISRARNIQYF. Looking up the rest from reference TRBV7-9 and TRBJ2-4 gives the full variable domain: DTGVSQNPRHKITKRGQNVTFRCDPISEHNRLYWYRQTLGQGPEFLTYFQNEAQLEKSRLLSDRFSAERPKGSFSTLEIQRTEQGDSAMYLCASSIISRARNIQYFGAGTRLSVL.

This chain links TRBV7-6 with TRBJ1-5; D is unclear. The V gene's germline CDR1 is SGHVS and CDR2 FNYEAQ. The germline V and J ends were trimmed by 9 bases and 4 bases, with 7 bases remaining between them. This CDR3 is built from 11 residues. The CDR3 coding sequence is TGTGCCAGAGACGGGAATCAGCCCCAGCATTTT. Translating gives CARDGNQPQHF.

The gene calls are TRBV19 and TRBJ1-5; tentative D call: TRBD1 (5 bases). V shed 7 bases and J shed 6 bases, with 16 bases lying between them. Germline CDR1 LNHDA, CDR2 SQIVND (reference sequence). This CDR3 is built from 14 residues. CDR3 sequence (DNA): TGTGCCAGTAACGGCGGGGGAGTCTGTCAGCCCCAGCATTTT. Translating gives CASNGGGVCQPQHF.

V usage is TRBV5-4 and J usage is TRBJ2-5; D uncertain. Germline V CDR1 and CDR2: SGHNT, YYREEE (reference sequence). V lost 1 base, J lost 5 bases, and 9 bases lay in between. The CDR3 sequence is 13 residues long. CDR3 coding DNA: TGTGCCAGCAGCTTGAACTTGAGGGAGACCCAGTACTTC. Translating gives CASSLNLRETQYF.

This chain connects TRBV7-2 to TRBJ2-3; 9 bases align to TRBD2. The CDR3 is 19 residues long. V lost 1 base, J lost 6 bases, and 17 bases stayed unmatched. Germline lookup yields CDR1 SGHTA and CDR2 FQGNSA. CDR3 residues: CASSLVGSSAGGSWDTQYF. The CDR3 DNA reads TGTGCCAGCAGCTTAGTTGGGTCATCTGCGGGGGGGTCATGGGATACGCAGTATTTT. The entire variable domain, with the rest obtained from reference TRBV7-2 and TRBJ2-3, is as follows: GAGVSQSPSNKVTEKGKDVELRCDPISGHTALYWYRQSLGQGLEFLIYFQGNSAPDKSGLPSDRFSAERTGGSVSTLTIQRTQQEDSAVYLCASSLVGSSAGGSWDTQYFGPGTRLTVL.